A selection of T cell receptor beta chains follows, all from one sample in a study of control samples from healthy donors and cancer patients. TCRdb's table, derived via immunoSEQ multiplex PCR, lists solely in-frame clones and lacks some. Of 150,000 or so clones listed, around 88% are singletons. The sequenced sample was blood. The receptors originated from a man younger than 35 in good health. The conserved cysteine and the conserved F or W are not part of the CDR3 here.

v_call	j_call	cdr3_aa
TRBV11-3	TRBJ2-2	ASRGAGELF
TRBV5-5	TRBJ1-1	ASSISRTGRVTEAF
TRBV10-3	TRBJ2-5	ATRDSAQETQY
TRBV5-5	TRBJ1-1	ASSRERGVRTEAF
TRBV27	TRBJ2-3	ASSSTPTDTQY
TRBV15	TRBJ1-1	ATSSWTGQNTEAF
TRBV11-2	TRBJ2-3	ASSPLGSASAITDTQY
TRBV27	TRBJ2-1	ASSQGSYNEQF
TRBV9	TRBJ1-2	ASSERDRSGYYGYT
TRBV13	TRBJ2-3	ASSLFTGEGDTQY
TRBV30	TRBJ2-7	AWRPSDSSYEQY
TRBV30	TRBJ1-1	AWSQGWSRNTEAF
TRBV19	TRBJ2-3	ASSLAPPSTDTQY
TRBV18	TRBJ2-4	ASSPVGGKNIQY